This T cell receptor (beta chain) was identified during a study of T cell repertoires in cytomegalovirus infection. Overall study context: An indication of both CMV infection and matching HLA type came from public TCR beta signatures.

A single count supports this clonotype. Its cognate antigen is unknown. Study-wide results and caveats: There were HLA-C-restricted CMV-specific TCR beta clonotypes dominating the ex vivo response. Summed frequency of public TCR beta families distinguished CMV carriers with the relevant HLA.

This CDR3 has 16 amino acids. Trimming removed 11 bases at V and 8 bases at J, with 30 bases between. Per germline, CDR1 ENHRY and CDR2 SYGVKD. Via MiXCR, TCRdb re-called the reads, giving one row per CDR3 protein. The sample has approximately 260,000 distinct CDR3 sequences; over 15% are singletons. The V gene is TRBV10-3, the J gene TRBJ1-2, with D possibly matching TRBD1 (5 bases). Sequenced: CD8+ T cells from PBMCs. The sequence was collected from a human donor in good health (CMV status not recorded). Some clones in this sample may be carry-over from other donors' samples. The DNA of the CDR3 is TGTGCCCTCGGTATAAGGGGCCCCGAAAGAAAAGAAGGCTACACCTTC. Translation gives CALGIRGPERKEGYTF.